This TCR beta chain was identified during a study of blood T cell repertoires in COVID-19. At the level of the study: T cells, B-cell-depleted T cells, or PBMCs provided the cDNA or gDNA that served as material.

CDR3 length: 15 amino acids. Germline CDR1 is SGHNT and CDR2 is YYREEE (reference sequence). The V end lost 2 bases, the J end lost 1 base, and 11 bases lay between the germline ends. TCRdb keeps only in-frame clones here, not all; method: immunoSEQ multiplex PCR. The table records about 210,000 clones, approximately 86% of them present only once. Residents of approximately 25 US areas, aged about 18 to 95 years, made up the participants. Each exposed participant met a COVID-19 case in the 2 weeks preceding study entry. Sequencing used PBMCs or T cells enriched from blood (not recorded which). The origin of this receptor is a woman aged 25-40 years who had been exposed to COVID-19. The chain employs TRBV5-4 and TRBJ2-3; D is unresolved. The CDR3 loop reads CASSFPGWGTDTQYF. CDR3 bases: TGTGCCAGCAGCTTCCCCGGGTGGGGCACAGATACGCAGTATTTT.